This is a list of T cell receptor beta chains from one sample in a study of blood T cell repertoires in COVID-19. The data were produced by immunoSEQ multiplex PCR, yet TCRdb's version contains in-frame clones alone and is incomplete. The sample shows tens of thousands of clones, around 80% of them seen only once. Material: peripheral blood. Every receptor here comes from a man in his 70s who had recovered from COVID-19. Both conserved end residues are part of each CDR3. Fields, in order: V gene, J gene, D gene, clone size, CDR3 DNA, CDR3 protein. A D gene is named only where the DNA matches it firmly. The size of a clone is reported for some rows only, either as once, few or many, or as a class for expanded clones.

v_gene: TRBV9
j_gene: TRBJ1-2
d_gene: -
abundance: -
CDR3nt: TGTGCCAGCAGCGGAACGGGGGAGGGAAACTATGGCTACACCTTC
CDR3aa: CASSGTGEGNYGYTF

v_gene: TRBV10-3
j_gene: TRBJ2-1
d_gene: TRBD2
abundance: few
CDR3nt: TGTGCCATCAGTGAGTCGGCCGGACTAGATCGCGATGAGCAGTTCTTC
CDR3aa: CAISESAGLDRDEQFF

v_gene: TRBV19
j_gene: TRBJ1-3
d_gene: TRBD1
abundance: -
CDR3nt: TGTGCCAGTAGTTTCCGACAGGGTGACGGAAACACCATATATTTT
CDR3aa: CASSFRQGDGNTIYF

v_gene: TRBV5-1
j_gene: TRBJ2-5
d_gene: TRBD2
abundance: -
CDR3nt: TGCGCCAGCAGCCTCCTGGGGAGGGCGAGGCAAGAGACCCAGTACTTC
CDR3aa: CASSLLGRARQETQYF

v_gene: TRBV3-1/TRBV3-2
j_gene: TRBJ2-2
d_gene: -
abundance: -
CDR3nt: TGTGCCAGCAGCCAAGGACTCCCGTCAGACACCGGGGAGCTGTTTTTT
CDR3aa: CASSQGLPSDTGELFF

v_gene: TRBV13
j_gene: TRBJ2-4
d_gene: TRBD1
abundance: -
CDR3nt: TGTGCCAGCAGCTTACATGGCAGGGGGAACATTCAGTACTTC
CDR3aa: CASSLHGRGNIQYF

v_gene: TRBV10-3
j_gene: TRBJ2-1
d_gene: TRBD2
abundance: -
CDR3nt: TGTGCCATCAGTCCGGGATTCGATAGCGGGGAGTTCTTC
CDR3aa: CAISPGFDSGEFF

v_gene: TRBV6-5
j_gene: TRBJ2-1
d_gene: TRBD1
abundance: -
CDR3nt: TGTGCCAGCAGTTACTCGGGGACAGCCAACAATGAGCAGTTCTTC
CDR3aa: CASSYSGTANNEQFF

v_gene: TRBV28
j_gene: TRBJ1-2
d_gene: -
abundance: -
CDR3nt: TGTGCCAGCAGAGTGGACAGTAACTATGGCTACACCTTC
CDR3aa: CASRVDSNYGYTF

v_gene: TRBV9
j_gene: TRBJ2-3
d_gene: TRBD1
abundance: -
CDR3nt: TGTGCCAGCAGCGACGGGCCACCTCAGGGGGCAGATACGCAGTATTTT
CDR3aa: CASSDGPPQGADTQYF

v_gene: TRBV4-3
j_gene: TRBJ2-3
d_gene: TRBD1
abundance: -
CDR3nt: TGCGCCAGCAGCCCTGACAGGGGGGGGTCTAGCACAGATACGCAGTATTTT
CDR3aa: CASSPDRGGSSTDTQYF

v_gene: TRBV6-5
j_gene: TRBJ2-2
d_gene: TRBD2
abundance: -
CDR3nt: TGTGCCAGCAGCCCCCCTAGCGGGACCGGGGAGCTGTTTTTT
CDR3aa: CASSPPSGTGELFF

v_gene: TRBV5-1
j_gene: TRBJ2-2
d_gene: -
abundance: -
CDR3nt: TGCGCCAGCAGCTTGGTAACAGGGCTCACCGGGGAGCTGTTTTTT
CDR3aa: CASSLVTGLTGELFF

v_gene: TRBV6-4
j_gene: TRBJ2-3
d_gene: TRBD2
abundance: -
CDR3nt: TGTGCCAGCAGTGTCAACCAGCGGGGGTACCTATATTTT
CDR3aa: CASSVNQRGYLYF

v_gene: TRBV3-1/TRBV3-2
j_gene: TRBJ2-3
d_gene: -
abundance: -
CDR3nt: TGTGCCAGCAGCCAAGGACTAGGAACAGATACGCAGTATTTT
CDR3aa: CASSQGLGTDTQYF

v_gene: TRBV4-3
j_gene: TRBJ1-1
d_gene: TRBD1
abundance: -
CDR3nt: TGCGCCAGCAGCCAAGAGAACAGGGGAAACACTGAAGCTTTCTTT
CDR3aa: CASSQENRGNTEAFF

v_gene: TRBV4-3
j_gene: TRBJ2-5
d_gene: TRBD2
abundance: -
CDR3nt: TGCGCCAGCAGCCAAGATCTAGCGGGACCCCACTACGTAGCGACCCAGTACTTC
CDR3aa: CASSQDLAGPHYVATQYF

v_gene: TRBV5-4
j_gene: TRBJ1-6
d_gene: -
abundance: -
CDR3nt: TGTGCCAGCAGCGCCTCAGGGTTTCGGAATTCACCCCTCCACTTT
CDR3aa: CASSASGFRNSPLHF

v_gene: TRBV28
j_gene: TRBJ2-1
d_gene: TRBD2
abundance: -
CDR3nt: TGTGCCAGCAGAGAACTAGCGGGGGGACTGAATGAGCAGTTCTTC
CDR3aa: CASRELAGGLNEQFF

v_gene: TRBV7-3
j_gene: TRBJ2-3
d_gene: -
abundance: -
CDR3nt: TGTGCCAGCAGCATCCAGGGTAACCCTAGCACAGATACGCAGTATTTT
CDR3aa: CASSIQGNPSTDTQYF

v_gene: TRBV10-3
j_gene: TRBJ2-3
d_gene: TRBD1
abundance: few
CDR3nt: TGTGCCATCAGTGGGGACAGGGATGGCGATACGCAGTATTTT
CDR3aa: CAISGDRDGDTQYF

v_gene: TRBV5-1
j_gene: TRBJ1-5
d_gene: TRBD1
abundance: -
CDR3nt: TGCGCCAGCAGCACTGGGACAGGGGATCAGCCCCAGCATTTT
CDR3aa: CASSTGTGDQPQHF

v_gene: TRBV28
j_gene: TRBJ2-7
d_gene: TRBD2
abundance: -
CDR3nt: TGTGCCAGCAGCAACCCGACTAGCCGATTCTCCTACGAGCAGTACTTC
CDR3aa: CASSNPTSRFSYEQYF

v_gene: TRBV3-1/TRBV3-2
j_gene: TRBJ2-1
d_gene: TRBD2
abundance: -
CDR3nt: TGTGCCAGCAGCCAAGCCCCGGGAGGGAACTACAATGAGCAGTTCTTC
CDR3aa: CASSQAPGGNYNEQFF

v_gene: TRBV3-1/TRBV3-2
j_gene: TRBJ2-7
d_gene: TRBD2
abundance: -
CDR3nt: TGTGCCAGCAGCCAAGATAGCGGGAGGGCGGGTCGCGAGCAGTACTTC
CDR3aa: CASSQDSGRAGREQYF

v_gene: TRBV5-1
j_gene: TRBJ2-7
d_gene: TRBD2
abundance: -
CDR3nt: TGCGCCAGCCGCTATGGGACTAGCGGGACCTACGAGCAGTACTTC
CDR3aa: CASRYGTSGTYEQYF

v_gene: TRBV27
j_gene: TRBJ2-3
d_gene: -
abundance: few
CDR3nt: TGTGCCAGCACAGAAACGCACACAGATACGCAGTATTTT
CDR3aa: CASTETHTDTQYF

v_gene: TRBV7-3
j_gene: TRBJ1-6
d_gene: -
abundance: -
CDR3nt: TGTGCCAGCAGCTTAGGAGGGGCCTCCTATAATTCACCCCTCCACTTT
CDR3aa: CASSLGGASYNSPLHF

v_gene: TRBV19
j_gene: TRBJ2-3
d_gene: -
abundance: -
CDR3nt: TGTGCCAGTAGCCTACGCGGACAGTACACAGATACGCAGTATTTT
CDR3aa: CASSLRGQYTDTQYF